This T cell receptor beta chain derives from a study of PD-1 blockade in mismatch repair-deficient tumors. Findings and caveats of the study: Tumor-resident clones, often undetectable pretreatment in blood, expanded then contracted after pembrolizumab.

The method was immunoSEQ multiplex PCR; TCRdb's version includes in-frame clones alone and lacks a portion of them. The sample consists of around 62,000 clones, around 73% of them appearing once. As to this clone: Its antigen is not known.

The CDR3 has 11 amino acids. The germline V gene encodes CDR1 MNHEY and CDR2 SVGAGI. This clonotype was sampled from an adult with mismatch repair-deficient cancer. This chain links TRBV6-5 with TRBJ2-6; D is uncertain. Sample: peripheral blood, taken 2 weeks after starting pembrolizumab. CDR3 amino acids: CAASGANVLTF. Here the CDR3 DNA reads TGTGCAGCAAGTGGGGCCAACGTCCTGACTTTC.